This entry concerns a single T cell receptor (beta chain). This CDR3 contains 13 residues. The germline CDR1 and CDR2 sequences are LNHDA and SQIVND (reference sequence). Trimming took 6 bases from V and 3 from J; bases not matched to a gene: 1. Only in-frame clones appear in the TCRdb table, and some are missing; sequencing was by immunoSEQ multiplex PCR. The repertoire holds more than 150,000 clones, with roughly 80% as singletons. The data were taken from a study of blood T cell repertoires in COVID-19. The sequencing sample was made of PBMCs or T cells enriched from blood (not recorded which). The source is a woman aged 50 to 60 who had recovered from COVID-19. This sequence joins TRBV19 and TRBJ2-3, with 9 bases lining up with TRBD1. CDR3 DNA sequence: TGTGCCAGTAGGGACAGGGGAACAGATACGCAGTATTTT. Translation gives CASRDRGTDTQYF.